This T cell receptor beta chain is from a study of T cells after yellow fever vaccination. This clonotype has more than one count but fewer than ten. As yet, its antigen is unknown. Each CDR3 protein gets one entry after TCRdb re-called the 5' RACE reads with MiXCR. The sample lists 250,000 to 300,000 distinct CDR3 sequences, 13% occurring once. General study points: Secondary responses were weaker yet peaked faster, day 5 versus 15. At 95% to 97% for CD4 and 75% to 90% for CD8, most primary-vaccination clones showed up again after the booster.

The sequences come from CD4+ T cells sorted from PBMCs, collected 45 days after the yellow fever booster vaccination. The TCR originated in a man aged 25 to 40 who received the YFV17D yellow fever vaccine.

CDR3 bases: TGCAGTGCTCCTTCGGGCGGCCATGAGCAGTTCTTC. Protein product: CSAPSGGHEQFF. The chain links TRBV20-1 to TRBJ2-1; no clear D gene. The CDR3 has 12 amino acids. Germline lookup yields CDR1 DFQATT and CDR2 SNEGSKA (reference sequence). Between the trimmed V and J ends, which lost 5 bases and 8 bases, there was a span of 13 bases.